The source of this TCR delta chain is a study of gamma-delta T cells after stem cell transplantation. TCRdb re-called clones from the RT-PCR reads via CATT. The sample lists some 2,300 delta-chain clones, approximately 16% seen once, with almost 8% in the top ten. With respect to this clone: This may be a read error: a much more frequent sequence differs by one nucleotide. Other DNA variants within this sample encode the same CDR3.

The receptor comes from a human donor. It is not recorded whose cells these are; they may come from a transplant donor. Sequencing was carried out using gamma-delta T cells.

The CDR3 here is CACDTLGETLSWDTRQMFF. The CDR3, as DNA: TGCGCCTGTGACACCCTGGGGGAGACCCTCTCCTGGGACACCCGACAGATGTTTTTC. The chain links TRDV2 to TRDJ3; 8 nucleotides match TRDD3. The germline V gene encodes CDR1 GEAIGNYY and CDR2 EKD. This CDR3 is built from 19 residues.